This record concerns one T cell receptor beta chain sequence. Its antigen is as yet unknown. This sample is drawn from a study of shared clonotypes between healthy human individuals. The protocol was immunoSEQ multiplex PCR, while the TCRdb copy is restricted to in-frame clones and leaves out a portion. Of over 950,000 clones listed, around three quarters were seen once; the top ten hold more than 0.85%. Germline V CDR1 and CDR2: SNHLY, FYNNEI. Trimming pared 6 bases from V and 3 bases from J, leaving 15 bases between. This CDR3 comprises 14 residues. Notes on the study in general: When compared with the clonotypes that were shared by all four sorted-subset donors, the non-shared clonotypes turned out to have lower generation probabilities.

Material for sequencing was memory CD4+ T cells from PBMCs. Subset noted: CD45RA-negative fraction. This sequence joins TRBV2 and TRBJ2-7; D perhaps matches TRBD2 (6 bases). This sequence was found in a man younger than 30 in good health. Some clones in this sample may be carry-over from other donors' samples. This CDR3 reads CASRAANGGYEQYF. The DNA for the CDR3 is TGTGCCAGCAGAGCAGCCAACGGGGGCTACGAGCAGTACTTC.